Presented here are 3 T cell receptor beta chains from one specimen sequenced in a study of CD8 T cell repertoires and HIV-1 epitope variants. What these receptors recognize is not known. TCRdb's table, derived via immunoSEQ multiplex PCR, lists solely in-frame clones and lacks some. The sample consists of about 5,500 clones, under 70% of them appearing once. The sequenced material came from cultured CD8+ T cells derived from PBMCs. The source of these receptors is a male donor with HIV.

The V gene is TRBV28, the J gene TRBJ2-7; D ambiguous. The CDR3 spans 14 residues. Trimming took off 5 bases at V and 3 bases at J, with 14 bases between the two ends. From germline, CDR1 is MDHEN and CDR2 SYDVKM. The DNA of the CDR3 is TGTGCCAGCAGTAGATTGGGCGGAGACTACGAGCAGTACTTC. It codes for CASSRLGGDYEQYF.

This chain joins TRBV4-3 and TRBJ1-3; D is unclear. V lost 3 bases and J lost 15, with 24 bases in between. The germline CDR1 and CDR2 sequences are LGHNA and YSLEER. The CDR3 spans 15 residues. The CDR3 protein is CASSQNVAQRLASYF. The DNA for the CDR3 is TGCGCCAGCAGCCAGAACGTAGCGCAAAGGTTAGCTTCATATTTT.

The chain has TRBV7-8 and TRBJ1-2; TRBD1 is a possible D gene (5 bases). Germline-derived CDR1 and CDR2 are SGHVS and FQNEAQ. V was clipped by 5 bases and J by 5 bases, with 9 bases between them. The CDR3 is 12 residues long. CDR3: CASSVEGYGYTF. The DNA for the CDR3 is TGTGCCAGCAGCGTAGAGGGGTATGGCTACACCTTC.